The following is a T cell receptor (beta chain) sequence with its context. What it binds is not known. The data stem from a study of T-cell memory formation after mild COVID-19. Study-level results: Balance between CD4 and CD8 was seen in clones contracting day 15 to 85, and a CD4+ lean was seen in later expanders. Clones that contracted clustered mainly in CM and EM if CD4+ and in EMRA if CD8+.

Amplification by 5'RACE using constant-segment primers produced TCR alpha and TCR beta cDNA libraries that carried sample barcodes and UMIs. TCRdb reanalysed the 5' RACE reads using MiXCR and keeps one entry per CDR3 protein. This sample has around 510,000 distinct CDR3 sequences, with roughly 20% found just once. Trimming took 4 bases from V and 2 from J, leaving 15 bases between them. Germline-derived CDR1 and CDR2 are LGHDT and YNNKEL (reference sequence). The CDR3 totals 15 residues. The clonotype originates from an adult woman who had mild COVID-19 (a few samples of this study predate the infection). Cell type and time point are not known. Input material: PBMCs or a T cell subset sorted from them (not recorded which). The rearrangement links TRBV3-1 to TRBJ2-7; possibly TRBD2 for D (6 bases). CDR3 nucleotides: TGTGCCAGCAGCCCCCACCCCGGCGGGACCTACGAGCAGTACTTC. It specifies CASSPHPGGTYEQYF.